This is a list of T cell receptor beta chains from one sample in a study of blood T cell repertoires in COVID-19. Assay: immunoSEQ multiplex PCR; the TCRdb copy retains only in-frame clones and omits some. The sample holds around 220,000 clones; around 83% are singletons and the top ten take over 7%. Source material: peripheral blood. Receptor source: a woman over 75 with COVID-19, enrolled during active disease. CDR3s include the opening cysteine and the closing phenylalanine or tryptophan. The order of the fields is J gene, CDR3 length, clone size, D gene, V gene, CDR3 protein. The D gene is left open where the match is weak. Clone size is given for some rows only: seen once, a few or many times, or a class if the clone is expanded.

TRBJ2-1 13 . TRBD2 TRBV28 CASSTGGPNEQFF
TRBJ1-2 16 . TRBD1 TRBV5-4 CASSLDSAGGKSGYTF
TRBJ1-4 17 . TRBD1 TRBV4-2 CASSQGPPTGLGEKLFF
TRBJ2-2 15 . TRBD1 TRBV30 CAWSVQGKGTGELFF
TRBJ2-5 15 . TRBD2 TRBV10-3 CAISASGVGLETQYF
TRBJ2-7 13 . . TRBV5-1 CASSADGAYEQYF
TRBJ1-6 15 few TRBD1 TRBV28 CASTSAGQGGKPLHF
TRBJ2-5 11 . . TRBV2 CASSEQETQYF
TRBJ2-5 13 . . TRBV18 CASADNRQETQYF
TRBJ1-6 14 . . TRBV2 CASRWPGVSSPLHF
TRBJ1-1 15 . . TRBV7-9 CASSLSYRAGTEAFF
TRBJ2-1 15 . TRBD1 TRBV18 CASSPGTGVENEQFF
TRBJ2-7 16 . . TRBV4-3 CASSQAFGQLSYEQYF
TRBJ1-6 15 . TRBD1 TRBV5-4 CASSPGTGDYSPLHF
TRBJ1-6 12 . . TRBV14 CASSLRVPPLHF
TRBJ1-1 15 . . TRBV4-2 CASSLADRRDTEAFF
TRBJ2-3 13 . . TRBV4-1 CASSQESLDTQYF
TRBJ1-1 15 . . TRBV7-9 CASSRSRGTITEAFF
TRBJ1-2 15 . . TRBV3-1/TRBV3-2 CASSQFSGMGYGYTF
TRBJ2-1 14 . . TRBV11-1 CASSVDRNYNEQFF
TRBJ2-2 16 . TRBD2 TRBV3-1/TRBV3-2 CASSQLMGGSSGELFF
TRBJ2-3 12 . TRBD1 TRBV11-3 CASSTRDRALYF
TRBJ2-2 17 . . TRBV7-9 CASTITVATSNTGELFF
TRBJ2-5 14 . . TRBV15 CATSRAGFQETQYF
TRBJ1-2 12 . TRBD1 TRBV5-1 CASSRDSYGYTF
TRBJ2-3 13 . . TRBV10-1 CASSGTSTDTQYF
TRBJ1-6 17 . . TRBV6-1 CASSEDVSRSYNSPLHF
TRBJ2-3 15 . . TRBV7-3 CASSLLAIRTDTQYF
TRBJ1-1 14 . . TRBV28 CASSFPQGSTEAFF
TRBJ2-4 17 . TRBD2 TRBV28 CASSLWGLNTGGNIQYF
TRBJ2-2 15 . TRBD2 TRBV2 CASSGAREGTGELFF
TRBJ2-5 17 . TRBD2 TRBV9 CASSAGLAGGERETQYF
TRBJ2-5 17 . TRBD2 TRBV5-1 CASSLEPGTSAVRTQYF
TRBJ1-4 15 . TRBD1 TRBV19 CASSASPIRGEKLFF
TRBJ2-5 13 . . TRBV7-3 CASSSSGGETQYF
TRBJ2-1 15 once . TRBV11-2 CASSFGTGSYNEQFF
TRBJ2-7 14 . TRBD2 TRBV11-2 CASSLSGGPYEQYF
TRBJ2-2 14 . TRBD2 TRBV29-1 CSVIGTSYSGELFF
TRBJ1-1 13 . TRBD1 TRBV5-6 CASSPGTGSEAFF
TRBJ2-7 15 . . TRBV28 CASSPLVMASYEQYF
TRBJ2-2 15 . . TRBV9 CASSGGAGNTGELFF
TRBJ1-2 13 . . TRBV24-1 CATSGAAFYGYTF
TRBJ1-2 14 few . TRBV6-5 CAAITDRHNYGYTF
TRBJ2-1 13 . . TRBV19 CASQGQLYNEQFF
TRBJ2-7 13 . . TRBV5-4 CASSLAVSYEQYF
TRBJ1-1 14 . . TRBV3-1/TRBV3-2 CASSRTDMNTEAFF